The entry below describes one T cell receptor (beta chain). The antigen remains undetermined. This entry belongs to a study of beta chain features in type 1 diabetes. Study results and limitations: All four CD4+ subsets of Type 1 diabetes patients contained TCRB CDR3s that were moderately but significantly shorter. Patients' naive, central memory and regulatory TCRB repertoires appeared more alike than those of healthy donors. PCR might favor shorter templates, equally in patients and controls. cDNA sequencing could over-represent cells with high TCR expression.

All of the isolated RNA was reverse transcribed, so expressed TCRB transcripts were sequenced. TCRdb's table, derived via immunoSEQ multiplex PCR, lists solely in-frame clones and lacks some. The sample has about 620,000 clones, less than 20% seen once; the top ten hold more than 0.08%. V trimming: 3 bases; J trimming: 4 bases; junction bases outside the gene matches: 6. The CDR3 contains 15 residues. Germline V gene lookup returns CDR1 SGHTA and CDR2 FQGTGA. The clonotype originates from a man between 18 and 29 years old in good health. The chain uses TRBV7-3 and TRBJ1-2; 9 bases fit TRBD1. The specimen was naive CD4+ T cells from blood. CDR3 sequence: CASSFGQGRSYGYTF. The DNA for the CDR3 is TGTGCCAGCAGCTTCGGACAGGGGAGGTCCTATGGCTACACCTTC.